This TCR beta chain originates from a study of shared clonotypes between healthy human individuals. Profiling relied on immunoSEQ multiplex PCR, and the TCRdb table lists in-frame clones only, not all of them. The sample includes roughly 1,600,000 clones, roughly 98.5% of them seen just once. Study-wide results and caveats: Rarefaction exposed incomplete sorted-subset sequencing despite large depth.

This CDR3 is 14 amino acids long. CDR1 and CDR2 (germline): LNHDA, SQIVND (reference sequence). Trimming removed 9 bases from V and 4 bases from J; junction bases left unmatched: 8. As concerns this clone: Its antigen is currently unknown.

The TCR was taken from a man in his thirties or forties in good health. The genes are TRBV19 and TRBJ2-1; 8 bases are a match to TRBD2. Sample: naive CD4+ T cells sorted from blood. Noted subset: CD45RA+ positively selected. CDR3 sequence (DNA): TGTGCCAGCGGGACTAGTGGCTCTTACAATGAGCAGTTCTTC. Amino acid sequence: CASGTSGSYNEQFF.